Presented here are 17 T cell receptor beta chains from one specimen sequenced in a study of shared clonotypes between healthy human individuals. Assay: immunoSEQ multiplex PCR; the TCRdb copy retains only in-frame clones and omits some. The sample includes around 1.1 million clones, 70% to 80% of them seen just once. Sequencing used memory CD4+ T cells from PBMCs. The subset denotes: CD45RA-negative fraction. These receptors were obtained from a man between 18 and 29 years old in good health. Some clones in this sample may be carry-over from other donors' samples.

The chain combines TRBV4-1 with TRBJ1-5; 7 positions agree with TRBD1. Germline V gene sequence: CDR1 MGHRA, CDR2 YSYEKL. The CDR3 contains 16 residues. V dropped 0 bases and J dropped 7; count of bases not matched to a gene: 9. In nucleotides, the CDR3 is TGCGCCAGCAGCCAAGATCGTAGAGGGGGCGAACAGCCCCAGCATTTT. It translates to CASSQDRRGGEQPQHF.

The rearrangement uses TRBV5-4 and TRBJ2-2, with 9 bases matching TRBD1. After removal of 4 bases from V and 2 bases from J, the junction contained 6 bases not matched to a gene. CDR3 size: 16 residues. Germline V gives CDR1 SGHNT, CDR2 YYREEE (reference sequence). CDR3 loop: CASSQDRGSNTGELFF. The CDR3 DNA follows: TGTGCCAGCAGCCAGGACAGGGGTTCTAACACCGGGGAGCTGTTTTTT.

In its sample, this clone was seen a few times. The sample holds other DNA sequences that translate to the same CDR3. This CDR3 reads CASSLQGGGQETQYF. The CDR3 DNA reads as TGTGCCAGCAGTCTTCAGGGGGGAGGCCAAGAGACCCAGTACTTC. V is TRBV6-5 and J is TRBJ2-5; weak D call: TRBD1 (7 bases). Trimming shortened V by 5 bases and J by 1 base, and 14 bases separated the two germline ends. The CDR3 length is 15 residues. CDR1 and CDR2 (germline): MNHEY, SVGAGI.

The chain has TRBV5-1 and TRBJ2-7; 7 nucleotides align to TRBD2. Germline CDR1 reads SGHRS; CDR2 reads YFSETQ. The J segment lost 7 bases and the V segment lost 4 bases, leaving 14 bases of the junction unmatched. CDR3 length equals 15 residues. The CDR3 sequence is CASSLAEGLSQEQYF. CDR3 DNA: TGCGCCAGCAGCCTAGCGGAAGGCCTATCGCAAGAGCAGTACTTC. Together with reference TRBV5-1 and TRBJ2-7, the CDR3 gives the full variable domain: KAGVTQTPRYLIKTRGQQVTLSCSPISGHRSVSWYQQTPGQGLQFLFEYFSETQRNKGNFPGRFSGRQFSNSRSEMNVSTLELGDSALYLCASSLAEGLSQEQYFGPGTRLTVT.

The chain recombines TRBV28 with TRBJ2-7, with 9 bases aligning to TRBD1. CDR3 size: 17 residues. Germline values: CDR1 MDHEN, CDR2 SYDVKM. V shed 6 bases, J shed 1 base, and the junction held 13 bases outside the gene matches. The CDR3 region is CASSRMPGQGRSYEQYF. As DNA, the CDR3 is TGTGCCAGCAGCCGGATGCCGGGACAGGGTAGGTCCTACGAGCAGTACTTC.

This chain uses TRBV30 with TRBJ2-1, with 7 positions matching TRBD2. The length of the CDR3 is 13 residues. Unmatched junction bases numbered 5, after V lost 0 bases and J lost 9 bases. CDR1 and CDR2 (germline): GTSNPN, SVGIG (reference sequence). The CDR3: CAWSVAGSGEQFF. DNA for the CDR3: TGTGCCTGGAGTGTAGCGGGGTCGGGTGAGCAGTTCTTC. Full variable domain (missing parts from reference TRBV30 and TRBJ2-1): SQTIHQWPATLVQPVGSPLSLECTVEGTSNPNLYWYRQAAGRGLQLLFYSVGIGQISSEVPQNLSASRPQDRQFILSSKKLLLSDSGFYLCAWSVAGSGEQFFGPGTRLTVL.

This chain links TRBV11-1 with TRBJ2-1; D may match TRBD1 or TRBD2 (5 bases each). From germline, CDR1 is SGHAT and CDR2 FQDESV (reference sequence). The CDR3 extends over 16 amino acids. Trimming stripped 1 base from V and 0 bases from J, with 10 bases between. Written as DNA, the CDR3 is TGTGCCAGCAGCTTAGATGGGGACCGCTCCTACAATGAGCAGTTCTTC. It translates to CASSLDGDRSYNEQFF.

This chain connects TRBV28 to TRBJ2-1, with 12 positions matching TRBD2. V was clipped by 7 bases and J by 1 base; unmatched bases: 8. Per the germline V gene, CDR1 is MDHEN and CDR2 is SYDVKM. This CDR3 has 17 residues. The DNA of the CDR3 is TGTGCCAGCATATCTAGCGGGAGGGCCCCTTCCTACAATGAGCAGTTCTTC. This codes for CASISSGRAPSYNEQFF. Full variable domain (remainder filled in from reference TRBV28 and TRBJ2-1): DVKVTQSSRYLVKRTGEKVFLECVQDMDHENMFWYRQDPGLGLRLIYFSYDVKMKEKGDIPEGYSVSREKKERFSLILESASTNQTSMYLCASISSGRAPSYNEQFFGPGTRLTVL.

As concerns this clone: This sequence is one base from a far larger clone and is likely a read error. Different DNA sequences within this sample yield the same CDR3. This chain links TRBV4-1 with TRBJ2-7; TRBD1 agrees at 8 bases. CDR3 length equals 14 residues. V gave up 1 base and J gave up 2 bases; unmatched junction bases: 1. Germline V lookup: CDR1 MGHRA, CDR2 YSYEKL. This CDR3 is CASSQGTGPYEQYF. Here the CDR3 DNA reads TGCGCCAGCAGCCAAGGGACAGGGCCCTACGAGCAGTACTTC.

The rearrangement uses TRBV19 and TRBJ1-1; TRBD1 is a possible D gene (5 bases). Trimming cost V 3 bases and J 2 bases, with 7 bases left between them. Germline V gene sequence: CDR1 LNHDA, CDR2 SQIVND (reference sequence). The CDR3 has 13 residues. The CDR3 bases are TGTGCCAGTAGTATCGACAGAAACACTGAAGCTTTCTTT. This codes for CASSIDRNTEAFF.

A note on this clone: Other DNA sequences in this sample translate to the same CDR3. This rearrangement joins TRBV18 to TRBJ1-2; 9 bases match TRBD1. The J segment lost 8 bases and the V segment lost 4 bases, leaving 2 bases of the junction unmatched. The CDR3 runs to 12 residues. Germline V gene data show CDR1 as KGHSH and CDR2 as LQKENI. The CDR3 sequence is CASSQQGAGYTF. CDR3 DNA sequence: TGTGCCAGCTCACAACAGGGGGCAGGCTACACCTTC.

The genes are TRBV7-9 and TRBJ1-2; no clear D gene. This CDR3 comprises 16 residues. Germline assignment: CDR1 SEHNR and CDR2 FQNEAQ (reference sequence). The V and J ends lost 2 bases and 2 bases respectively, with 15 bases between them. The CDR3 DNA sequence: TGTGCCAGCAGCTTAACAGTCGACTCAACCAACTATGGCTACACCTTC. This encodes CASSLTVDSTNYGYTF.

This chain joins TRBV7-9 and TRBJ2-1; the match to TRBD1 covers 10 bases. Per germline, CDR1 SEHNR and CDR2 FQNEAQ (reference sequence). Trimming at V came to 5 bases and at J to 6 bases, leaving 19 bases not matched to a gene. This CDR3 has 19 residues. The CDR3 is CASSRNLITGTGVLNEQFF. The DNA for the CDR3 is TGTGCCAGCAGCCGGAACCTGATAACCGGGACAGGGGTCCTCAATGAGCAGTTCTTC. Drawing the rest from reference TRBV7-9 and TRBJ2-1, the complete variable domain is DTGVSQNPRHKITKRGQNVTFRCDPISEHNRLYWYRQTLGQGPEFLTYFQNEAQLEKSRLLSDRFSAERPKGSFSTLEIQRTEQGDSAMYLCASSRNLITGTGVLNEQFFGPGTRLTVL.

Only one count was recorded for this clone. The chain combines TRBV5-1 with TRBJ2-7, with D possibly TRBD1 on 6 matching bases. Germline V gene data show CDR1 as SGHRS and CDR2 as YFSETQ. The CDR3 runs 16 residues. The germline V and J ends were trimmed by 0 bases and 2 bases, with 15 bases remaining between them. The CDR3 DNA follows: TGCGCCAGCAGCTTGGTAGCAGGGGCGTCCCCCTACGAGCAGTACTTC. It specifies CASSLVAGASPYEQYF.

V is TRBV4-1 and J is TRBJ2-6; the D is unclear. CDR3 length: 15 amino acids. V lost 0 bases, J lost 3 bases, and 6 bases lay in between. Germline loops: CDR1 MGHRA, CDR2 YSYEKL. CDR3 bases: TGCGCCAGCAGCCAAGACCCGAGTGGGGCCAACGTCCTGACTTTC. Its translation: CASSQDPSGANVLTF.

This chain connects TRBV4-2 to TRBJ2-6; D not resolved. There are 15 residues in the CDR3. The V gene lost 4 bases and the J gene lost 4 bases, with 11 bases spanning the gap. Germline V CDR1 and CDR2: LGHNA, YNFKEQ. The CDR3 bases are TGTGCCAGCAGCCCCCCCCTTGGGGGGGCCAACGTCCTGACTTTC. Protein: CASSPPLGGANVLTF.

This chain joins TRBV9 and TRBJ2-5; TRBD1 matches at 8 bases. The germline CDR1 and CDR2 sequences are SGDLS and YYNGEE. J gave up 1 base and V 1 base, and 6 bases lay outside the gene matches. This CDR3 comprises 16 residues. The CDR3 nucleotides are TGTGCCAGCAGCGTAACGGGGACAGGACCCCAAGAGACCCAGTACTTC. It codes for CASSVTGTGPQETQYF.